These 13 T cell receptor beta chains were all obtained from the same sample, sequenced in a study of post-analysis software for immune sequencing data. General study points: Five TRBV segments, including TRBV5-6, TRBV5-1 and TRBV20-1, were more frequent in patients than controls.

For these TCRs, the target antigens are not known. Tagging with unique molecular identifiers was a feature of the TCR beta cDNA libraries. TCRdb re-called the PCR reads through MiXCR, storing one row per CDR3 protein. There are about half a million distinct CDR3 sequences in the sample; approximately 46% occur only once, and 12% lies in the top ten. Material for sequencing was blood. Source of these receptors: a girl aged 5-17 years with multiple sclerosis.

A note on this clonotype: No conserved phenylalanine or tryptophan ends this CDR3, so it is likely a read error. The V gene is TRBV6-6, the J gene TRBJ1-2; D perhaps matches TRBD1 (6 bases). This CDR3 comprises 14 residues. V lost 0 bases and J lost 8, with 13 bases in between. Germline-derived CDR1 and CDR2 are MNHNY and SVGAGI (reference sequence). The CDR3 bases are TGTGCCAGCAGTTACTCGGGGGGGCCGGGGGGCTACACCTCC. It yields the protein CASSYSGGPGGYTS.

This chain joins TRBV20-1 and TRBJ1-5; 7 nucleotides agree with TRBD1. This CDR3 has 14 amino acids. Germline CDR1 is DFQATT and CDR2 is SNEGSKA (reference sequence). The junction had 7 bases not matched to a gene; V was cut back by 3 bases and J by 5 bases. The DNA for the CDR3 is TGCAGTGCTAGGGAACTCAGGGGGGATCAGCCCCAGCATTTT. Its translation is CSARELRGDQPQHF.

In its sample, this clonotype was seen a few times. The chain couples TRBV4-1 to TRBJ2-1, with TRBD2 matching 8 bases. The trim removed 1 base at V and 1 base at J, leaving 3 bases unmatched. CDR3 length equals 16 residues. Germline loops: CDR1 MGHRA, CDR2 YSYEKL. CDR3 coding DNA: TGCGCCAGCAGCCAAGTCCGGGAGGGGTCCTACAATGAGCAGTTCTTC. The encoded protein is CASSQVREGSYNEQFF.

The V call is TRBV9, the J call TRBJ1-5; D may be TRBD1 (6 bases). Germline V CDR1 and CDR2: SGDLS, YYNGEE. The CDR3 extends over 13 amino acids. Trimming pared 3 bases from V and 6 bases from J, leaving 10 bases between. In nucleotides, the CDR3 is TGTGCCAGCAGCGCATCAGGGGCTCAGCCCCAGCATTTT. This gives the protein CASSASGAQPQHF.

The chain combines TRBV2 with TRBJ2-1; D not resolved. Trimming shortened V by 4 bases and J by 7 bases, and 8 bases separated the two germline ends. The CDR3 length is 12 residues. The germline V gene has CDR1 SNHLY and CDR2 FYNNEI. The CDR3 sequence: CASSGSFNEQFF. CDR3 nucleotide sequence: TGTGCCAGCAGTGGTTCCTTTAATGAGCAGTTCTTC.

This clonotype was detected only a few times. The chain is built from TRBV27 and TRBJ2-1, with 9 bases fitting TRBD2. The junction had 2 bases not matched to a gene; V was cut back by 5 bases and J by 0 bases. Germline V gene lookup returns CDR1 MNHEY and CDR2 SMNVEV (reference sequence). The CDR3 length is 15 residues. CDR3 nucleotide sequence: TGTGCCAGCAGTGGTAGCGGGAGCTCCTACAATGAGCAGTTCTTC. Amino acids: CASSGSGSSYNEQFF.

This clonotype was seen a single time. The chain employs TRBV9 and TRBJ2-1; D uncertain. The germline CDR1 and CDR2 sequences are SGDLS and YYNGEE. This CDR3 spans 12 amino acids. V was clipped by 3 bases and J by 10 bases, with 11 bases between them. This CDR3 is CASSEGNWEQFF. The DNA of the CDR3 is TGTGCCAGCAGCGAGGGAAACTGGGAGCAGTTCTTC.

In its sample, this clonotype was seen a few times. The chain has TRBV2 and TRBJ1-5; a possible D gene is TRBD1 (6 bases). Germline-derived CDR1 and CDR2 are SNHLY and FYNNEI. CDR3 length: 13 amino acids. The ends were cut back, 6 bases at V and 4 bases at J, with 10 bases in the middle. CDR3 sequence: CASRETGNQPQHF. The CDR3 region has the DNA TGTGCCAGCAGGGAAACAGGGAATCAGCCCCAGCATTTT. Variable domain in full (rest from reference TRBV2 and TRBJ1-5): EPEVTQTPSHQVTQMGQEVILRCVPISNHLYFYWYRQILGQKVEFLVSFYNNEISEKSEIFDDQFSVERPDGSNFTLKIRSTKLEDSAMYFCASRETGNQPQHFGDGTRLSIL.

As to this clonotype: A read error may account for a junction end that differs from germline. The chain combines TRBV7-9 with TRBJ2-6; 10 bases line up with TRBD1. CDR1 and CDR2 from the germline V gene are SEHNR and FQNEAQ (reference sequence). CDR3 length: 17 residues. CDR3 nucleotide sequence: TGTGCCAGCAGCTCGAGGACAGGGGGAACTGGGGCCAACGTCCTGGCTTTC. Translating gives CASSSRTGGTGANVLAF.

The rearrangement joins TRBV10-3 to TRBJ1-4; the match to TRBD1 covers 7 bases. V shed 10 bases, J shed 7 bases, and the junction held 12 bases outside the gene matches. The V gene's germline CDR1 is ENHRY and CDR2 SYGVKD. This CDR3 has 14 amino acids. DNA of the CDR3: TGTGCCACTAGTGACAGGGCCCTTGGTGAAAAACTGTTTTTT. Protein: CATSDRALGEKLFF.

The genes are TRBV29-1 and TRBJ2-5; weak D call: TRBD1 (6 bases). The DNA end favors TRBJ2-7, so the J call may be wrong. Germline V lookup: CDR1 SQVTM, CDR2 ANQGSEA. This CDR3 is 16 amino acids long. The CDR3 DNA is TGCAGCGTTGAAGCACCCTCGTCAGGGGTCGACTACGAGCAGTACTTC. Residues: CSVEAPSSGVDYEQYF.

CDR3 in DNA: TGTGCCAGCAGCCCCCAGGTGGAGGCCGACCCTGAAGCTTTCTTT. Protein product: CASSPQVEADPEAFF. The chain links TRBV9 to TRBJ1-1; D is unresolved. In germline, CDR1 is SGDLS, CDR2 YYNGEE. V lost 4 bases, J lost 6 bases, and 19 bases lay in between. This CDR3 has 15 amino acids.

This clonotype showed up just a few times. This CDR3 reads CATQSGSSYNEQFF. The CDR3 DNA sequence: TGTGCCACCCAAAGCGGGAGCTCCTACAATGAGCAGTTCTTC. V gene TRBV12-3 or TRBV12-4 combines with J gene TRBJ2-1, with 8 positions matching TRBD2. The CDR3 length is 14 residues. V shed 10 bases and J 0 bases; nucleotides not matched to a gene: 5.